This TCR beta chain was observed in a study of identical twins. This clonotype was detected ten times or more. CDR3 length: 13 amino acids. Unmatched junction bases numbered 7, after V lost 7 bases and J lost 10 bases. In TCRdb, the 5' RACE reads were re-called with MiXCR into one record per CDR3 protein. The sample holds about 280,000 distinct CDR3 sequences, about 8% seen once. These data were also reused for a study on yellow fever vaccine responses in identical twins.

This clonotype originated in a woman aged 18-35 years in good health. This sequence joins TRBV12-3 or TRBV12-4 and TRBJ2-1; 10 positions agree with TRBD2. Sequenced sample: memory (CD45RO+) T cells sorted from blood. The CDR3 nucleotides are TGTGCCAGCACCCGGACTAGCGGAGGGGAGCAGTTCTTC. Protein product: CASTRTSGGEQFF.